This T cell receptor beta chain was found in a study of regulatory T cells in long-lasting Graves disease. Libraries of TCR beta came from iRepertoire HTBI primers plus Arm-PCR of CDR3 regions. TCRdb reprocessed the multiplex PCR reads via MiXCR and lists one record per CDR3 protein. This table has around 500,000 distinct CDR3 sequences, roughly a sixth appearing once. Time point here: newly diagnosed GD, antithyroid drugs for less than 3 months. Extracted PBMC RNA gave rise to the TCR library. The V gene's germline CDR1 is SNHLY and CDR2 FYNNEI. This CDR3 region has 9 residues. The ends were cut back, 11 bases at V and 7 bases at J, with 9 bases in the middle. Another study also made use of these data, one on T cells in Graves' hyperthyroidism and ophthalmopathy.

This clonotype was obtained from a woman aged 35-65 years with Graves disease. This material consisted of peripheral blood mononuclear cells (PBMCs), taken at new diagnosis, from a patient treated with antithyroid drugs. This chain joins TRBV2 and TRBJ2-7, with D tentatively TRBD1 or TRBD2 (5 bases each). For the CDR3, the DNA is TGTGCCTGGTGGGGGGAGCAGTACTTC. This gives the protein CAWWGEQYF.